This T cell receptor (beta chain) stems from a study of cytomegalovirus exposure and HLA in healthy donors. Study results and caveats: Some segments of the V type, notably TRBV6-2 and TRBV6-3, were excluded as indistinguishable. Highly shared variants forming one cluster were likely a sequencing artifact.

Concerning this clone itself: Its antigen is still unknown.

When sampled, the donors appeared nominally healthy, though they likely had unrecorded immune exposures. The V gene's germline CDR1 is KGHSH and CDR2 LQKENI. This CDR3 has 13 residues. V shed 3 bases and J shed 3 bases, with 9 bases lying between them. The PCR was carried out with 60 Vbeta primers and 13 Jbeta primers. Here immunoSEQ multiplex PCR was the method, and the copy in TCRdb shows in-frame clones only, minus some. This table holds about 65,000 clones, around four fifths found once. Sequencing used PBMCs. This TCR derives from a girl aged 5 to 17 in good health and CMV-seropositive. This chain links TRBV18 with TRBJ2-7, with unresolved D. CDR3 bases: TGTGCCAGCTCACCCGATCAGGTCTACGAGCAGTACTTC. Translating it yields CASSPDQVYEQYF.